A selection of T cell receptor beta chains follows, all from one sample in a study of blood T cell repertoires in COVID-19. Sequencing used immunoSEQ multiplex PCR; TCRdb keeps in-frame clones, though not all of them. Of 210,000 or so clones listed, approximately 80% are singletons. The sample taken for sequencing was PBMCs or T cells enriched from blood (not recorded which). Source of these receptors: a woman in her 40s with acute COVID-19. CDR3s include the opening cysteine and the closing phenylalanine or tryptophan. The order of the fields is CDR3 DNA, CDR3 protein, clone size, V gene, D gene, J gene. D genes are given only for firm matches. Rows may omit the clone size; those that give it use once, few, many or a size class.

cdr3_nt: TGTGCCTGGAGTGTAGACAGGGTCAAATCACCCCTCCACTTT
cdr3_aa: CAWSVDRVKSPLHF
clone_size: few
v_call: TRBV30
d_call: TRBD1
j_call: TRBJ1-6

cdr3_nt: TGTGCCAGCAGCCCTAACCTAGACAGGACCTACGAGCAGTACTTC
cdr3_aa: CASSPNLDRTYEQYF
clone_size: -
v_call: TRBV9
d_call: -
j_call: TRBJ2-7

cdr3_nt: TGTGCCAGCAGTTACCTACAGGACAAGCAGAATCAGCCCCAGCATTTT
cdr3_aa: CASSYLQDKQNQPQHF
clone_size: -
v_call: TRBV27
d_call: -
j_call: TRBJ1-5

cdr3_nt: TGTGCCAGCAGCTTTGTATGGGAGTGGCAGTTCTTC
cdr3_aa: CASSFVWEWQFF
clone_size: once
v_call: TRBV7-9
d_call: -
j_call: TRBJ2-1

cdr3_nt: TGTGCCAGCAGTCTCAGCTCCTACGAGCAGTACTTC
cdr3_aa: CASSLSSYEQYF
clone_size: -
v_call: TRBV28
d_call: -
j_call: TRBJ2-7

cdr3_nt: TGTGCCAGCAGTCTCAACCTACCGGGACTAGCGGGAGGCAACGAGCAGTACTTC
cdr3_aa: CASSLNLPGLAGGNEQYF
clone_size: once
v_call: TRBV27
d_call: TRBD2
j_call: TRBJ2-7

cdr3_nt: TGTGCCAGCAGCTTAGGGGAGCGGGTTGGAGTCCTGACTTTC
cdr3_aa: CASSLGERVGVLTF
clone_size: once
v_call: TRBV7-2
d_call: -
j_call: TRBJ2-6

cdr3_nt: TGTGCCTGGAAAACAGGGGGCTATGGCTACACCTTC
cdr3_aa: CAWKTGGYGYTF
clone_size: -
v_call: TRBV30
d_call: TRBD1
j_call: TRBJ1-2

cdr3_nt: TGCGCCAGCAGTCAACAGGGGAGCAATCAGCCCCAGCATTTT
cdr3_aa: CASSQQGSNQPQHF
clone_size: -
v_call: TRBV10-2
d_call: TRBD1
j_call: TRBJ1-5

cdr3_nt: TGTGCCAGCAGTGCGGACAGGGGCACAGATACGCAGTATTTT
cdr3_aa: CASSADRGTDTQYF
clone_size: -
v_call: TRBV2
d_call: TRBD1
j_call: TRBJ2-3

cdr3_nt: TGCGCCAGCAGGGCTCAGGGGGGAAGCACTGAAGCTTTCTTT
cdr3_aa: CASRAQGGSTEAFF
clone_size: few
v_call: TRBV5-1
d_call: TRBD1
j_call: TRBJ1-1

cdr3_nt: TGTGCCAGCAAACCGGGACAGGCATTCGGCAATCAGCCCCAGCATTTT
cdr3_aa: CASKPGQAFGNQPQHF
clone_size: -
v_call: TRBV2
d_call: TRBD1
j_call: TRBJ1-5

cdr3_nt: TGTGCCAGCAGTGAAGCAAGGGGATTCGGCAAAAACATTCAGTACTTC
cdr3_aa: CASSEARGFGKNIQYF
clone_size: -
v_call: TRBV6-1
d_call: -
j_call: TRBJ2-4

cdr3_nt: TGTGCCAGCACCCTCTTCCCACTAGCGGCGAACACCGGGGAGCTGTTTTTT
cdr3_aa: CASTLFPLAANTGELFF
clone_size: -
v_call: TRBV7-8
d_call: TRBD2
j_call: TRBJ2-2

cdr3_nt: TGTGCCAGCAGTGAAGAACACAGGGGCAGTCAGCCCCAGCATTTT
cdr3_aa: CASSEEHRGSQPQHF
clone_size: -
v_call: TRBV6-4
d_call: TRBD1
j_call: TRBJ1-5

cdr3_nt: TGTGCCAGTATATCAGGGGGCTTAGGGACCGGGGAGCTGTTTTTT
cdr3_aa: CASISGGLGTGELFF
clone_size: -
v_call: TRBV19
d_call: TRBD1
j_call: TRBJ2-2

cdr3_nt: TGTGCCAGCAGAGTTCGACAGGGGTGGGGTTCACCCCTCCACTTT
cdr3_aa: CASRVRQGWGSPLHF
clone_size: -
v_call: TRBV28
d_call: TRBD1
j_call: TRBJ1-6

cdr3_nt: TGTGCCAGCAGCTTCGACAGGGGGCGCGCAGATACGCAGTATTTT
cdr3_aa: CASSFDRGRADTQYF
clone_size: -
v_call: TRBV7-3
d_call: TRBD1
j_call: TRBJ2-3

cdr3_nt: TGCGCCAGCAGCCAAGACCTAACGACAGGGGGCTCTCTTTTTAATGAAAAACTGTTTTTT
cdr3_aa: CASSQDLTTGGSLFNEKLFF
clone_size: -
v_call: TRBV4-3
d_call: TRBD1
j_call: TRBJ1-4

cdr3_nt: TGTGCCACCAGTACAGACGCGGGCAATGAGCAGTTCTTC
cdr3_aa: CATSTDAGNEQFF
clone_size: few
v_call: TRBV24-1
d_call: -
j_call: TRBJ2-1

cdr3_nt: TGTGCCACAGTTAAGGGGCAGGCCTACTACAATGAGCAGTTCTTC
cdr3_aa: CATVKGQAYYNEQFF
clone_size: -
v_call: TRBV7-9
d_call: -
j_call: TRBJ2-1

cdr3_nt: TGTGCCAGCAGCTTTAATGGAGGGGGCGCGGAGCTGTTTTTT
cdr3_aa: CASSFNGGGAELFF
clone_size: -
v_call: TRBV7-2
d_call: -
j_call: TRBJ2-2

cdr3_nt: TGCAGCGTAACAGGGGGCGGATACACTGAAGCTTTCTTT
cdr3_aa: CSVTGGGYTEAFF
clone_size: few
v_call: TRBV29-1
d_call: TRBD1
j_call: TRBJ1-1

cdr3_nt: TGCGCCAGCAGCTTGGGGGTAGCTATTGCTGAAGCTTTCTTT
cdr3_aa: CASSLGVAIAEAFF
clone_size: -
v_call: TRBV5-1
d_call: -
j_call: TRBJ1-1

cdr3_nt: TGTGCCAGCAGTGAAATAAGGGGACAGGGTTTTGAAAAACTGTTTTTT
cdr3_aa: CASSEIRGQGFEKLFF
clone_size: once
v_call: TRBV6-1
d_call: TRBD1
j_call: TRBJ1-4

cdr3_nt: TGTGCCAGCAGCCCCGGACGGGGAATAGGGGGCTACACCTTC
cdr3_aa: CASSPGRGIGGYTF
clone_size: -
v_call: TRBV5-6
d_call: -
j_call: TRBJ1-2

cdr3_nt: TGTGCCATCAGTGAGTCAAAGGGGATGAACACTGAAGCTTTCTTT
cdr3_aa: CAISESKGMNTEAFF
clone_size: -
v_call: TRBV10-3
d_call: -
j_call: TRBJ1-1

cdr3_nt: TGTGCCAGCAGCTTAGATTCGGGACAGGCTGAAAAACTGTTTTTT
cdr3_aa: CASSLDSGQAEKLFF
clone_size: -
v_call: TRBV7-9
d_call: TRBD1
j_call: TRBJ1-4

cdr3_nt: TGTGCCAGCAGCGGTAACAGGGGGCGCCTGGGTCCCGGGGAGCTGTTTTTT
cdr3_aa: CASSGNRGRLGPGELFF
clone_size: -
v_call: TRBV5-6
d_call: TRBD1
j_call: TRBJ2-2

cdr3_nt: TGTGCCAGCAGTGCCTCAACACAGGGTCCTGCCACTGAAGCTTTCTTT
cdr3_aa: CASSASTQGPATEAFF
clone_size: -
v_call: TRBV6-1
d_call: -
j_call: TRBJ1-1

cdr3_nt: TGTGCCAGCAGTTGGGGGCCGACCTACGAGCAGTACTTC
cdr3_aa: CASSWGPTYEQYF
clone_size: -
v_call: TRBV27
d_call: -
j_call: TRBJ2-7

cdr3_nt: TGTGCCAGCAGTGAGGCAGGGTTTAACTATGGCTACACCTTC
cdr3_aa: CASSEAGFNYGYTF
clone_size: -
v_call: TRBV25-1
d_call: -
j_call: TRBJ1-2

cdr3_nt: TGTGCCATCAGTGGGCAGGGGGCGAACACTGAAGCTTTCTTT
cdr3_aa: CAISGQGANTEAFF
clone_size: -
v_call: TRBV10-3
d_call: TRBD1
j_call: TRBJ1-1

cdr3_nt: TGTGCCAGCAGCATGGGACTAGCGGTAGATACGCAGTATTTT
cdr3_aa: CASSMGLAVDTQYF
clone_size: -
v_call: TRBV7-2
d_call: TRBD2
j_call: TRBJ2-3

cdr3_nt: TGTGCCAGCAGCCAAGAATGGACTGACACCCCTGAGCAGTTCTTC
cdr3_aa: CASSQEWTDTPEQFF
clone_size: -
v_call: TRBV4-2
d_call: -
j_call: TRBJ2-1

cdr3_nt: TGCAGCGTTGATTCGCCAGGGCCTCCACCACCTCCCAGTCAGCCCCAGCATTTT
cdr3_aa: CSVDSPGPPPPPSQPQHF
clone_size: -
v_call: TRBV29-1
d_call: -
j_call: TRBJ1-5

cdr3_nt: TGTGCCAGCAGCCTCTTGGGGCAGGGGGCAAGATATGGCTACACCTTC
cdr3_aa: CASSLLGQGARYGYTF
clone_size: -
v_call: TRBV3-1/TRBV3-2
d_call: TRBD1
j_call: TRBJ1-2

cdr3_nt: TGTGCCAGTAGTATGCCCCTCGGACAGGCCAAAGCTAACTATGGCTACACCTTC
cdr3_aa: CASSMPLGQAKANYGYTF
clone_size: -
v_call: TRBV19
d_call: TRBD1
j_call: TRBJ1-2